Sequencing of this T cell receptor (beta chain) was carried out in a study of cytomegalovirus exposure and HLA in healthy donors. Study results and limitations: Judged likely to be a sequencing artifact was a cluster of highly shared sequence variants. There were some V segments, including TRBV6-2 and TRBV6-3, excluded as indistinguishable.

The CDR3 is made up of 15 amino acids. Germline V CDR1 and CDR2: SGHDT, YYEEEE. A note on this clone: Antigen specificity is unknown.

The PCR contained 60 Vbeta and 13 Jbeta primers. Here immunoSEQ multiplex PCR was the method, and the copy in TCRdb shows in-frame clones only, minus some. The sample has about 140,000 clones, 66% seen once. This receptor was identified in a woman aged 60 to 75 in good health and CMV-seronegative. The sample was PBMCs. J is TRBJ2-5 and V is TRBV5-6, with TRBD1 matching over 7 bases. The DNA end is more similar to TRBJ2-7, so the J call may be wrong. Here the CDR3 reads CASSLGTGTAYEQYF. CDR3 nucleotide sequence: TGTGCCAGCAGCTTGGGGACCGGGACAGCCTACGAGCAGTACTTC.